The present entry profiles one T cell receptor (beta chain) with its context. Its target is not known. This sample is part of a study of regulatory T cells in long-lasting Graves disease. Study-level findings and limits: Limited sample numbers may have lowered accuracy. Patients with persistent disease showed a bias toward TRBV28, TRBJ1-2 and TRBJ2-5.

Time point in this sample: newly diagnosed GD, antithyroid drugs for less than 3 months. Making the TCR library involved RNA that had been extracted from PBMCs. The authors built TCR beta libraries using iRepertoire HTBI primers and Arm-PCR of CDR3 regions. TCRdb processed the multiplex PCR reads anew with MiXCR; each CDR3 protein has one entry. The sample comprises about 620,000 distinct CDR3 sequences, approximately 15% of which are singletons, and roughly 18% rests with the top ten. Unmatched junction bases numbered 17, after V lost 0 bases and J lost 3 bases. Germline-derived CDR1 and CDR2 are DFQATT and SNEGSKA (reference sequence). The CDR3 length is 18 residues. These data are also associated with another study on T cells in Graves' hyperthyroidism and ophthalmopathy. That source reports: Hyperthyroidism had been newly diagnosed in patients aged 18 to 65, and its duration was under 2 months. Patients with ophthalmopathy were separated from those with stable hyperthyroidism by a 13 V-J model.

The receptor comes from a woman in her twenties or thirties with Graves disease. The rearrangement links TRBV20-1 to TRBJ2-7, with 7 nucleotides matching TRBD2. The sample in question was peripheral blood mononuclear cells (PBMCs), obtained at new diagnosis, from a patient treated with antithyroid drugs. The DNA of the CDR3 is TGCAGTGCTAGAGATCCCAGCGGGACTACCCAGGGATACTACGAGCAGTACTTC. This encodes CSARDPSGTTQGYYEQYF.